Listed below are T cell receptor beta chains from one sample, sequenced in a study of Tregs in tolerant kidney transplant recipients. The table came from immunoSEQ multiplex PCR; TCRdb's copy has only in-frame clones and leaves some out. This repertoire shows about 15,000 clones, 80% found once; its top ten account for under 2%. This specimen consisted of Tregs from blood, obtained before the transplant. The origin of the receptors is a human donor who received a combined kidney and bone marrow transplant. CDR3s include the opening cysteine and the closing phenylalanine or tryptophan. Each record gives: clone size, V gene, D gene, J gene, CDR3 DNA, CDR3 protein. The D gene is left open where the match is weak. Clone size is not always given. Where it is, it says once, few, many or a class for expanded clones.

.	TRBV27	.	TRBJ1-2	TGTGCCAGCGCTCAGAGAGCAGGGGCTGGGTACACCTTC	CASAQRAGAGYTF
.	TRBV19	TRBD2	TRBJ2-7	TGTGCCAGTAGTTTGGGACTAGCGCTTTCCTACGAGCAGTACTTC	CASSLGLALSYEQYF
.	TRBV4-1	.	TRBJ2-7	TGCGCCAGCAGCCAAGATAGAACCGCCGAGCAGTACTTC	CASSQDRTAEQYF
.	TRBV5-1	.	TRBJ2-7	TGCGCCAGCAGCTTGGTGGGCAGCTACGAGCAGTACTTC	CASSLVGSYEQYF
.	TRBV6-6	.	TRBJ1-3	TGTGCCAGCAGCCGCGCCTTGAGCTCTGGAAACACCATATATTTT	CASSRALSSGNTIYF
.	TRBV5-1	TRBD1	TRBJ2-1	TGCGCCAGCAGCGTGGGACAGGGGGCTTACAATGAGCAGTTCTTC	CASSVGQGAYNEQFF
.	TRBV7-8	.	TRBJ1-5	TGTGCCAGCAGCTTAGACTGGGGCCAGCCCCAGCATTTT	CASSLDWGQPQHF
.	TRBV6-4	.	TRBJ2-3	TGTGCCAGCAGTGACTCATGGGGCTTGGGCACAGATACGCAGTATTTT	CASSDSWGLGTDTQYF
once	TRBV5-1	TRBD2	TRBJ2-7	TGCGCCAGCAGCTTGTCTCCGCGGGAGGCCGAGCAGTACTTC	CASSLSPREAEQYF
.	TRBV21-1	.	TRBJ2-3	TGTGCCACCGCCCCCCACAGGGACGATACGCAGTATTTT	CATAPHRDDTQYF
.	TRBV23-1	.	TRBJ2-5	TGCGCCAGCAGTCAATCGGTTCAGGGAGAGACCCAGTACTTC	CASSQSVQGETQYF
.	TRBV4-3	TRBD1	TRBJ1-4	TGCGCCAGCAGCCAAGATCGGACAGGCCTTAATGAAAAACTGTTTTTT	CASSQDRTGLNEKLFF
.	TRBV2	TRBD2	TRBJ2-2	TGTGCCAGCAGTGAGAGACTAGCGGGAGGGAGTCGGACCGGGGAGCTGTTTTTT	CASSERLAGGSRTGELFF
.	TRBV16	.	TRBJ2-7	TGTGCCAGCAGCCAAGGGGGGGCTTGGATTTCCTACGAGCAGTACTTC	CASSQGGAWISYEQYF
.	TRBV6-6	.	TRBJ2-7	TGTGCCAGCAGTTACGCAGGGGTAAGCGAGCAGTACTTC	CASSYAGVSEQYF
few	TRBV11-2	.	TRBJ1-3	TGTGCCAGCAGCTTATCAGGGCACTCTGGAAACACCATATATTTT	CASSLSGHSGNTIYF
.	TRBV5-4	TRBD2	TRBJ2-5	TGTGCCAGCAGCTTGGGGGCTAGCGGGGGGTTAGAGACCCAGTACTTC	CASSLGASGGLETQYF
.	TRBV11-2	.	TRBJ1-1	TGTGCCAGCAGCTTAGAGGCGAACACTGAAGCTTTCTTT	CASSLEANTEAFF
few	TRBV18	.	TRBJ1-1	TGTGCCAGCTCACCACTAGTAGGGGTTGTTAACACTGAAGCTTTCTTT	CASSPLVGVVNTEAFF
.	TRBV6-5	TRBD2	TRBJ2-3	TGTGCCAGCACAAGCGGGAGGGGGACAGATACGCAGTATTTT	CASTSGRGTDTQYF
.	TRBV30	.	TRBJ2-1	TGTGCCTGGGCCGAAGGGGGGGGTTACAATGAGCAGTTCTTC	CAWAEGGGYNEQFF
.	TRBV27	.	TRBJ1-1	TGTGCCAGCAGTTTATATGCCAGGGCTACTGAAGCTTTCTTT	CASSLYARATEAFF
.	TRBV11-2	.	TRBJ1-4	TGTGCCAGCAGCTTGGAGGAAAAACTGTTTTTT	CASSLEEKLFF
.	TRBV25-1	TRBD2	TRBJ2-4	TGTGCCAGCAGTGGTACTAGCGGGGGAAAAAACATTCAGTACTTC	CASSGTSGGKNIQYF
.	TRBV15	.	TRBJ2-2	TGTGCCACCAGCAGCCCTCGACAGCTACTCACCGGGGAGCTGTTTTTT	CATSSPRQLLTGELFF
.	TRBV11-2	TRBD2	TRBJ2-2	TGTGCCAGCAGCTTAGATCGGCGGGGGAATTTCGGGGAGCTGTTTTTT	CASSLDRRGNFGELFF
.	TRBV15	.	TRBJ1-1	TGTGCCACCAGCAGAGTTTTGGCCCGGGGTGGGACTGAAGCTTTCTTT	CATSRVLARGGTEAFF
.	TRBV13	.	TRBJ1-1	TGTGCCAGCAGCCGCGTTAGGAACACTGAAGCTTTCTTT	CASSRVRNTEAFF
.	TRBV9	.	TRBJ1-1	TGTGCCAGCAGCGTAGGTCCGGGGGGAACTGAAGCTTTCTTT	CASSVGPGGTEAFF
.	TRBV7-8	.	TRBJ1-1	TGTGCCAGCAGCCACCGGGGACAAACAGCTTTCTTT	CASSHRGQTAFF
.	TRBV7-2	.	TRBJ2-7	TGTGCCAGCAGGGGGGGGCGGAGACCCCTCGAGCAGTACTTC	CASRGGRRPLEQYF
.	TRBV5-1	.	TRBJ1-2	TGCGCCAGCAGCTTGGCCGGGGAAAACTATGGCTACACCTTC	CASSLAGENYGYTF
.	TRBV20-1	.	TRBJ1-1	TGCAGTGCTGACATTTACACTGAAGCTTTCTTT	CSADIYTEAFF
once	TRBV19	.	TRBJ1-2	TGTGCCAGTAGTACAACAGGTGGGGATGGCTACACCTTC	CASSTTGGDGYTF
once	TRBV5-4	.	TRBJ2-5	TGTGCCAGCAGCTCGGACATCCTAGAGACCCAGTACTTC	CASSSDILETQYF
.	TRBV16	.	TRBJ1-5	TGTGCCAGCAGCCCAAGCCAGGGAAGTCAGCCCCAGCATTTT	CASSPSQGSQPQHF
.	TRBV27	TRBD1	TRBJ1-5	TGTGCCAGCAGTAGACGGACAGGGGGCAATCAGCCCCAGCATTTT	CASSRRTGGNQPQHF
once	TRBV2	.	TRBJ1-4	TGTGCCAGGTCAACACAGGGAAATGAAAAACTGTTTTTT	CARSTQGNEKLFF
once	TRBV5-1	TRBD2	TRBJ2-7	TGCGCCAGCAGCCTAGCGGGGGTCTCCTACGAGCAGTACTTC	CASSLAGVSYEQYF
.	TRBV7-2	TRBD2	TRBJ2-5	TGTGCCAGCATCGCCGTGAGGGAGGGCCAAGAGACCCAGTACTTC	CASIAVREGQETQYF
.	TRBV9	TRBD2	TRBJ2-1	TGTGCCAGCAGCGTAGGATTCCTAGCGGAAACTATCTACAATGAGCAGTTCTTC	CASSVGFLAETIYNEQFF
.	TRBV29-1	.	TRBJ1-2	TGCAGCGCTAAAAAGGGAGACTATGGCTACACCTTC	CSAKKGDYGYTF
.	TRBV5-1	.	TRBJ1-6	TGCGCCAGCAGCCCCCGGCAGGGGAAGAATTCACCCCTCCACTTT	CASSPRQGKNSPLHF
few	TRBV7-2	TRBD1	TRBJ2-7	TGTGCCAGCAGCGTAAACAGGGGCTACGAGCAGTACTTC	CASSVNRGYEQYF
.	TRBV30	TRBD1	TRBJ2-1	TGTGCCTGGAGTGGACAGGGGAGCCTAAAGCAGTTCTTC	CAWSGQGSLKQFF
once	TRBV9	.	TRBJ1-1	TGTGCCAGCAGCGCCTGGGGGGGGAACACTGAAGCTTTCTTT	CASSAWGGNTEAFF
few	TRBV28	.	TRBJ2-7	TGTGCCAGCAGTTTAGGGGGGTCCGTCTACGAGCAGTACTTC	CASSLGGSVYEQYF
.	TRBV18	.	TRBJ1-3	TGTGCCAGCTCACCACCCCCAGGATCTTTCTCTGGAAACACCATATATTTT	CASSPPPGSFSGNTIYF
few	TRBV6-5	.	TRBJ1-6	TGTGCCAGCGGCCTTTCCCCCGGGGCACCCCTCCACTTT	CASGLSPGAPLHF
.	TRBV5-1	TRBD2	TRBJ2-1	TGCGCCAGCAGCGGTCTAGCGGGAGACAATGAGCAGTTCTTC	CASSGLAGDNEQFF
few	TRBV6-5	.	TRBJ1-2	TGTGCCAGCAGGTTACAGGACAGCTATGGCTACACCTTC	CASRLQDSYGYTF
few	TRBV27	TRBD1	TRBJ1-2	TGTGCCAGCAGTTTGACGGGACAGGGGTATGGCTACACCTTC	CASSLTGQGYGYTF
.	TRBV19	TRBD1	TRBJ1-2	TGTGCCAGTAGCCGCCAGGGACAGCCTTCCTATGGCTACACCTTC	CASSRQGQPSYGYTF
.	TRBV13	TRBD1	TRBJ1-2	TGTGCCAGCAGCTCCCTACAGGGGAACTATGGCTACACCTTC	CASSSLQGNYGYTF
few	TRBV19	TRBD1	TRBJ1-5	TGTGCCAGTAGTATAGCCAGGGGGCGCAATCAGCCCCAGCATTTT	CASSIARGRNQPQHF